Below are 14 T cell receptor beta chains sequenced from a single sample in a study of cytotoxic CD8 clonotypes in ibrutinib-treated CLL. The protocol was immunoSEQ multiplex PCR, while the TCRdb copy is restricted to in-frame clones and leaves out a portion. The table lists around 250,000 clones, roughly 70% of them singletons. Here the sequenced sample was PBMCs, taken after 24 months of ibrutinib treatment. These receptors were taken from a human donor with chronic lymphocytic leukemia.

V usage is TRBV29-1 and J usage is TRBJ1-4; 8 bases line up with TRBD1. CDR1 is SQVTM, CDR2 ANQGSEA, per germline. The CDR3 is 13 amino acids. With V trimmed by 6 bases and J by 7 bases, 7 bases remained unmatched. DNA of the CDR3: TGCAGCGTCCCGGGCAGGGGGCGTGAAAAACTGTTTTTT. This codes for CSVPGRGREKLFF.

The chain employs TRBV6-6 and TRBJ2-7, with TRBD2 matching over 12 bases. V was pared by 6 bases and J by 4 bases, with 4 bases of the junction left unmatched. CDR3 length equals 14 residues. CDR1 MNHNY and CDR2 SVGAGI come from the germline V gene (reference sequence). The CDR3 reads CASSRGLAGYEQYF. Written as DNA, the CDR3 is TGTGCCAGCAGCAGAGGACTAGCGGGATACGAGCAGTACTTC.

The chain links TRBV4-1 to TRBJ2-1; D not certain. The V and J ends lost 0 bases and 0 bases respectively, with 6 bases between them. The CDR3 totals 15 residues. Germline CDR1 is MGHRA and CDR2 is YSYEKL. In DNA, the CDR3 is TGCGCCAGCAGCCAAGAGGAGCCCTCCTACAATGAGCAGTTCTTC. Protein product: CASSQEEPSYNEQFF.

J is TRBJ2-1 and V is TRBV28, with D tentatively TRBD1 (6 bases). Germline CDR1 and CDR2: MDHEN and SYDVKM. V gave up 7 bases and J gave up 8 bases, with 12 bases separating them. The CDR3 has 12 amino acids. The CDR3 here is CASKDSADEQFF. CDR3 nucleotide sequence: TGTGCCAGCAAGGACAGCGCCGATGAGCAGTTCTTC.

CDR3 in DNA: TGTGCCAGCAGCTTGATACCTCGGCAGGGGATGTTTTTT. This codes for CASSLIPRQGMFF. The rearrangement links TRBV5-5 to TRBJ1-4; tentatively, D is TRBD1 (6 bases). Trimming took off 1 base at V and 15 bases at J, with 16 bases between the two ends. Germline assignment: CDR1 SGHKS and CDR2 YYEKEE (reference sequence). This CDR3 comprises 13 residues.

The V call is TRBV27, the J call TRBJ1-5; unclear D gene. This CDR3 has 14 residues. The ends were cut back, 7 bases at V and 7 bases at J, with 17 bases in the middle. Germline loops: CDR1 MNHEY, CDR2 SMNVEV (reference sequence). DNA for the CDR3: TGTGCCAGCATCGCGCGGGCTAAAGGACAGCCCCAGCATTTT. This gives the protein CASIARAKGQPQHF.

The V call is TRBV7-3, the J call TRBJ2-5; D may correspond to TRBD1 or TRBD2 (5 bases each). The V and J ends lost 5 bases and 5 bases respectively, with 18 bases between them. The CDR3 length is 15 residues. Germline assignment: CDR1 SGHTA and CDR2 FQGTGA. The CDR3 protein is CASSESRGEGETQYF. The CDR3, as DNA: TGTGCCAGCAGCGAAAGTCGGGGCGAGGGGGAGACCCAGTACTTC.

CDR3 bases: TGTGCCAGCAGTGATGGAGATCATTCAGATACGCAGTATTTT. As protein: CASSDGDHSDTQYF. J is TRBJ2-3 and V is TRBV2; D gene ambiguous. This CDR3 contains 14 residues. Germline-derived CDR1 and CDR2 are SNHLY and FYNNEI. V was pared by 3 bases and J by 4 bases, with 11 bases between.

The V and J genes are TRBV6-5 and TRBJ1-6; D remains ambiguous. The germline V gene encodes CDR1 MNHEY and CDR2 SVGAGI. Trimming removed 2 bases from V and 9 bases from J, with 11 bases in between. The CDR3 contains 14 residues. In nucleotides, the CDR3 is TGTGCCAGCAGTTACCCCACTAGAGGTTCACCCCTCCACTTT. Encoded protein: CASSYPTRGSPLHF.

The chain employs TRBV7-9 and TRBJ2-2, with D perhaps matching TRBD2 (6 bases). The CDR3 covers 14 residues. Trimming removed 4 bases from V and 5 bases from J, with 11 bases in between. Germline-derived CDR1 and CDR2 are SEHNR and FQNEAQ (reference sequence). CDR3 sequence reads: CASSSGVVTGELFF. CDR3 coding DNA: TGTGCCAGCAGCTCGGGGGTAGTAACCGGGGAGCTGTTTTTT.

This chain links TRBV28 with TRBJ2-7; 8 bases match TRBD2. V dropped 2 bases and J dropped 3; count of bases not matched to a gene: 6. The germline V gene encodes CDR1 MDHEN and CDR2 SYDVKM. CDR3 size: 15 residues. The chain's CDR3 is CASSLVAGRLYEQYF. The DNA for the CDR3 is TGTGCCAGCAGTTTAGTAGCGGGAAGGCTCTACGAGCAGTACTTC.

This chain joins TRBV4-3 and TRBJ2-3; D perhaps matches TRBD2 (5 bases). The V end was cut by 0 bases, the J end by 2 bases, with 15 bases between. The CDR3 runs to 17 residues. Looked up from germline, CDR1 is LGHNA and CDR2 is YSLEER. CDR3 nucleotides: TGCGCCAGCAGCCAAGAGGCGGGCCAGCCCAACACAGATACGCAGTATTTT. Translating gives CASSQEAGQPNTDTQYF.

This clone was observed a few times. The gene calls are TRBV28 and TRBJ1-5, with D tentatively TRBD1 (5 bases). Trimming removed 2 bases at V and 5 bases at J, with 10 bases between. The germline CDR1 and CDR2 sequences are MDHEN and SYDVKM. The CDR3 sequence is 14 residues long. Written as DNA, the CDR3 is TGTGCCAGCAGTTTACTCAGGGTAGATCAGCCCCAGCATTTT. Encoded protein: CASSLLRVDQPQHF.

CDR3 DNA: TGCGCCAGCAGCTTGTCAGCGGGAGCGAGAGAGACCCAGTACTTC. Translation: CASSLSAGARETQYF. J is TRBJ2-5 and V is TRBV5-1; the match to TRBD2 covers 8 bases. V was pared by 1 base and J by 4 bases, with 6 bases of the junction left unmatched. Per the germline V gene, CDR1 is SGHRS and CDR2 is YFSETQ. The CDR3 is made up of 15 amino acids.